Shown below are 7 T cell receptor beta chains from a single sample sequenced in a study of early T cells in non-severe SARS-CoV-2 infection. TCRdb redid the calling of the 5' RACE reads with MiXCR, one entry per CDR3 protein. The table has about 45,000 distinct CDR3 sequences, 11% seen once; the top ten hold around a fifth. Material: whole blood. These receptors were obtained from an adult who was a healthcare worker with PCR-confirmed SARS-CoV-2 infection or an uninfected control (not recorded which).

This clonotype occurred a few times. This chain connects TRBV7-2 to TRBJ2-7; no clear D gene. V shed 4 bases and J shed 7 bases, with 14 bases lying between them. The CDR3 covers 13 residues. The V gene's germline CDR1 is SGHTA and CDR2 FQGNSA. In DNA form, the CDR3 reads TGTGCCAGCAGCTATGGCGTAAATAGGGAGCAGTACTTC. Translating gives CASSYGVNREQYF.

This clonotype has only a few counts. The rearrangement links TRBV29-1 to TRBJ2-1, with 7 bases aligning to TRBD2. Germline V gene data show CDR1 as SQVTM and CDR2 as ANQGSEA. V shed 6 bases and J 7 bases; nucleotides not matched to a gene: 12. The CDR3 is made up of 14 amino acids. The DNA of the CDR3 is TGCAGCGTCGTGGCGGGAGTCCAAAGGAATGAGCAGTTCTTC. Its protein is CSVVAGVQRNEQFF.

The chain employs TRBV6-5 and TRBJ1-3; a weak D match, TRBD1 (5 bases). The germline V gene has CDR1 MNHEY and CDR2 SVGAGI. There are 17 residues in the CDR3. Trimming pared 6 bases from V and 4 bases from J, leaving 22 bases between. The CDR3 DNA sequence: TGTGCCAGCAGCAGGGCCCTCGGATCGGCGGCAGGAAACACCATATATTTT. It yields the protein CASSRALGSAAGNTIYF.

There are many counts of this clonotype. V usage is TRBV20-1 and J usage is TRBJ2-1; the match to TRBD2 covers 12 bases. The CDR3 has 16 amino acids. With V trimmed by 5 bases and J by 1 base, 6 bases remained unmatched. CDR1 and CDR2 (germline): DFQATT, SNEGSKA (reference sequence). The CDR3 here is CSALTSGSGSYNEQFF. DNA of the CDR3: TGCAGTGCTTTGACTAGCGGGAGCGGTTCCTACAATGAGCAGTTCTTC.

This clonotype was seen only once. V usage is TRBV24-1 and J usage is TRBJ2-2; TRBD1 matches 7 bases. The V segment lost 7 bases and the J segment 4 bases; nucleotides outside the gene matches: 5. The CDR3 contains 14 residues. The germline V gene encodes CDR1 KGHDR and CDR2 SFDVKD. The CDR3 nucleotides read TGTGCCACCAGGTGGACAGGTACCACCGGGGAGCTGTTTTTT. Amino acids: CATRWTGTTGELFF.

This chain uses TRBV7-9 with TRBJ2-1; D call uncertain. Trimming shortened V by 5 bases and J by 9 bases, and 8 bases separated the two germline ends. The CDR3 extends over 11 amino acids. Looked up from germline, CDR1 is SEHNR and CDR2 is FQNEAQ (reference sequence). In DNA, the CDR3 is TGTGCCAGCAGCCCCCTGGGTGAGCAGTTCTTC. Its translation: CASSPLGEQFF.

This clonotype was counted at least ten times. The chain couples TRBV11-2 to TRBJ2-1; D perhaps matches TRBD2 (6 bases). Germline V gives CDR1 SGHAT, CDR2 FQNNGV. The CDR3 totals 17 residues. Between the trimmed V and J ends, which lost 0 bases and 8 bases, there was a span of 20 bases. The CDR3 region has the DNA TGTGCCAGCAGCTTAGATGGTACTAGCAGACTGGGTCATGAGCAGTTCTTC. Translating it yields CASSLDGTSRLGHEQFF.